The present TCR beta chain was sequenced within a study of T cell responses to AZD1222 COVID-19 vaccine. Deletions cut 4 bases from V and 0 bases from J, with 17 bases between. Germline lookup yields CDR1 KGHSH and CDR2 LQKENI. This CDR3 has 17 amino acids. General study findings and limits: An increase in Spike-specific TCR breadth and depth was observed after two AZD1222 doses.

For this clone: What it binds is not known.

Method: immunoSEQ multiplex PCR; TCRdb's copy keeps in-frame clones and lacks some. The table shows approximately 130,000 clones, with 90% occurring only once. The sample here was peripheral blood, taken on day 0 of AZD1222 vaccination. This sequence joins TRBV18 and TRBJ2-3; D is unresolved. This sequence was found in an adult in good health. For the CDR3, the DNA is TGTGCCAGCTCACTACGGGTACCCGCCCAAAGCACAGATACGCAGTATTTT. Its translation is CASSLRVPAQSTDTQYF.